The 25 T cell receptor beta chains in this list originate from one sample, sequenced in a study of cytomegalovirus exposure and HLA in healthy donors. The PCR used 60 Vbeta and 13 Jbeta primers. The data were produced by immunoSEQ multiplex PCR, yet TCRdb's version contains in-frame clones alone and is incomplete. The repertoire holds approximately 120,000 clones, around 81% seen once, with 2.2% in the top ten. Source material: PBMCs. All receptors derive from a woman aged 30 to 39 in good health and CMV-seronegative.

This clone showed up just a few times. The chain couples TRBV10-3 to TRBJ2-1; D is ambiguous. V lost 0 bases and J lost 8, with 5 bases in between. The CDR3 length is 12 residues. The germline CDR1 and CDR2 sequences are ENHRY and SYGVKD. The CDR3 loop reads CAISESSYEQFF. CDR3 bases: TGTGCCATCAGTGAGTCGAGCTATGAGCAGTTCTTC.

The chain couples TRBV6-5 to TRBJ1-2, with unresolved D. The CDR3 has 12 amino acids. V was cut by 6 bases and J by 6 bases, with 11 bases left in between. Germline CDR1 is MNHEY and CDR2 is SVGAGI. CDR3 sequence reads: CASSNQQHGYTF. In nucleotides, the CDR3 is TGTGCCAGCAGCAATCAACAGCATGGCTACACCTTC.

CDR3 nucleotides: TGTGCCAGCAGTAGACTGCCCCGGACAGGGCATAGCAATCAGCCCCAGCATTTT. As protein: CASSRLPRTGHSNQPQHF. This rearrangement joins TRBV28 to TRBJ1-5; 8 positions match TRBD1. This CDR3 is 18 amino acids long. CDR1 and CDR2 (germline): MDHEN, SYDVKM. With V trimmed by 5 bases and J by 0 bases, 12 bases remained unmatched.

The gene calls are TRBV10-1 and TRBJ1-1; D call uncertain. Trimming removed 3 bases from V and 12 bases from J, with 17 bases in between. CDR1 and CDR2 from the germline V gene are WNHNN and SYGVQD (reference sequence). This CDR3 comprises 13 residues. Here the CDR3 DNA reads TGCGCCAGCAGTGATCCCGGCCGGGGAAGAACTTTCTTT. It is translated as CASSDPGRGRTFF.

With respect to this clone: Sequence at one end of the junction differs from germline and may be a read error. The J gene is TRBJ2-5, the V gene TRBV7-7; 10 positions agree with TRBD2. Germline V CDR1 and CDR2: SSHAT, FNYEAQ (reference sequence). CDR3 length equals 18 residues. The DNA of the CDR3 is TGTGCTAGCAGCTTAAGACTAGCGGGCCTACTCCGCGGGGAGACCCAGTACTTC. Encoded protein: CASSLRLAGLLRGETQYF.

V is TRBV7-8 and J is TRBJ2-7; D unclear. Trimming removed 4 bases from V and 2 bases from J, with 9 bases in between. This CDR3 is built from 13 residues. Germline CDR1 and CDR2: SGHVS and FQNEAQ. CDR3 coding DNA: TGTGCCAGCAGCTATACAGAAACCTACGAGCAGTACTTC. It specifies CASSYTETYEQYF.

The CDR3 reads CASSKRQWVYEQYF. The DNA for the CDR3 is TGTGCCAGCAGTAAGAGGCAGTGGGTCTACGAGCAGTACTTC. The chain employs TRBV2 and TRBJ2-7, with D hard to call. V was cut by 5 bases and J by 3 bases, with 14 bases left in between. Germline assignment: CDR1 SNHLY and CDR2 FYNNEI. The CDR3 totals 14 residues.

The J gene is TRBJ2-7, the V gene TRBV5-1; D is possibly TRBD1 (5 bases). Germline V gene data show CDR1 as SGHRS and CDR2 as YFSETQ. Between the trimmed V and J ends, which lost 4 bases and 0 bases, there was a span of 11 bases. There are 14 residues in the CDR3. CDR3 DNA: TGCGCCAGCAGCGATTCAGGGTTCTCCTACGAGCAGTACTTC. It codes for CASSDSGFSYEQYF.

The J gene is TRBJ1-1, the V gene TRBV6-1; possible D gene TRBD1, 5 bases. Germline CDR1 is MNHNS and CDR2 is SASEGT. V was cut by 6 bases and J by 0 bases, with 14 bases left in between. This CDR3 comprises 15 residues. The CDR3 bases are TGTGCCAGCAGGGACCTAGGGGAAATGAACACTGAAGCTTTCTTT. This sequence encodes CASRDLGEMNTEAFF.

The chain carries TRBV28 and TRBJ1-2; TRBD1 might be the D (6 bases). CDR3 size: 18 residues. The ends were cut back, 1 base at V and 0 bases at J, with 18 bases in the middle. The V gene's germline CDR1 is MDHEN and CDR2 SYDVKM. The CDR3 DNA reads as TGTGCCAGCAGTTTATCCTGGCTTACGACAGGACCTAACTATGGCTACACCTTC. Its protein product is CASSLSWLTTGPNYGYTF.

Turning to this clone: Other nucleotide sequences from this sample produce the same CDR3. The chain carries TRBV10-3 and TRBJ2-5; D is undetermined. Germline loops: CDR1 ENHRY, CDR2 SYGVKD. V gave up 3 bases and J gave up 3 bases, with 5 bases separating them. The CDR3 sequence is 12 residues long. The CDR3 DNA follows: TGTGCCATCAGTGATCGGGAAGAGACCCAGTACTTC. It codes for CAISDREETQYF.

This sequence joins TRBV29-1 and TRBJ2-1; 7 bases are a match to TRBD1. This CDR3 is built from 20 residues. V gave up 5 bases and J gave up 0 bases; unmatched junction bases: 22. Germline V gives CDR1 SQVTM, CDR2 ANQGSEA. The DNA for the CDR3 is TGCAGCGTTTCTTTGAGGGTATTGCGAATCAGGGACAGCTCCTACAATGAGCAGTTCTTC. This translates into CSVSLRVLRIRDSSYNEQFF.

J is TRBJ2-4 and V is TRBV30; D may be TRBD1 (6 bases). Germline CDR1 GTSNPN, CDR2 SVGIG (reference sequence). The CDR3 runs 16 residues. The ends were cut back, 3 bases at V and 0 bases at J, with 15 bases in the middle. The CDR3 loop reads CAWRIRDTLAKNIQYF. The CDR3 coding sequence is TGTGCCTGGAGGATCCGGGACACATTAGCCAAAAACATTCAGTACTTC.

The gene calls are TRBV5-1 and TRBJ1-4; D may be TRBD1 (5 bases). The CDR3 has 16 amino acids. Trimming pared 2 bases from V and 3 bases from J, leaving 14 bases between. Germline V gene data show CDR1 as SGHRS and CDR2 as YFSETQ. Here the CDR3 reads CASSFSGILANEKLFF. CDR3 DNA sequence: TGCGCCAGCAGCTTTTCAGGGATCCTCGCTAATGAAAAACTGTTTTTT. Variable domain in full (rest from reference TRBV5-1 and TRBJ1-4): KAGVTQTPRYLIKTRGQQVTLSCSPISGHRSVSWYQQTPGQGLQFLFEYFSETQRNKGNFPGRFSGRQFSNSRSEMNVSTLELGDSALYLCASSFSGILANEKLFFGSGTQLSVL.

The rearrangement uses TRBV4-2 and TRBJ1-2; TRBD1 is a possible D gene (5 bases). CDR3 length equals 17 residues. CDR1 is LGHNA and CDR2 is YNFKEQ in the germline V gene. Between the trimmed V and J ends, which lost 3 bases and 4 bases, there was a span of 21 bases. For the CDR3, the DNA is TGTGCCAGCAGCCAGCCGGGGACGGCGGGGAAAGTCTATGGCTACACCTTC. Amino acid sequence: CASSQPGTAGKVYGYTF.

This clone came up once. This chain uses TRBV11-3 with TRBJ2-1; D may be TRBD2 (5 bases). The ends were cut back, 5 bases at V and 9 bases at J, with 14 bases in the middle. This CDR3 comprises 13 residues. Germline V CDR1 and CDR2: SGHNT, YENEEA. CDR3 protein: CASSPLPRGEQFF. The CDR3 nucleotides read TGTGCCAGCAGCCCGCTCCCCCGGGGTGAGCAGTTCTTC.

This clone was seen a few times. This rearrangement joins TRBV27 to TRBJ2-1, with D tentatively TRBD1 (5 bases). The CDR3 has 15 amino acids. Per the germline V gene, CDR1 is MNHEY and CDR2 is SMNVEV (reference sequence). Trimming pared 0 bases from V and 6 bases from J, leaving 12 bases between. CDR3 loop: CASSLSFQGGNEQFF. In DNA form, the CDR3 reads TGTGCCAGCAGTTTATCGTTCCAGGGCGGCAATGAGCAGTTCTTC.

This clone was counted between two and nine times. The rearrangement joins TRBV6-5 to TRBJ1-1; a weak D match, TRBD1 (6 bases). The V end lost 5 bases, the J end lost 4 bases, and 14 bases lay between the germline ends. Germline CDR1 is MNHEY and CDR2 is SVGAGI. The CDR3 has 14 residues. CDR3 sequence (DNA): TGTGCCAGCAGTACGCACAGGGACCTCACTGAAGCTTTCTTT. This gives the protein CASSTHRDLTEAFF.

This clone was observed a handful of times. This chain uses TRBV7-6 with TRBJ2-5; D possibly corresponds to TRBD2 (5 bases). The DNA end is a closer match to TRBJ2-7, so the J assignment may be wrong. Germline assignment: CDR1 SGHVS and CDR2 FNYEAQ. The CDR3 has 14 residues. CDR3 protein: CASSLGETSAEQYF. DNA of the CDR3: TGTGCCAGCAGCTTAGGAGAAACTAGTGCCGAGCAGTACTTC.

This sequence joins TRBV7-2 and TRBJ2-1, with a possible D match to TRBD2 (5 bases). The CDR3 has 16 amino acids. Germline V CDR1 and CDR2: SGHTA, FQGNSA. The germline V and J ends were trimmed by 1 base and 4 bases, with 14 bases remaining between them. CDR3: CASSLVGMRTYNEQFF. The CDR3 DNA is TGTGCCAGCAGCTTAGTGGGTATGCGGACTTACAATGAGCAGTTCTTC.

The CDR3 region is CASSFPGQEAEAFF. CDR3 bases: TGTGCCAGCAGCTTCCCCGGACAGGAGGCTGAAGCTTTCTTT. This chain links TRBV5-4 with TRBJ1-1; 7 bases map to TRBD1. The J segment lost 6 bases and the V segment lost 2 bases, leaving 7 bases of the junction unmatched. This CDR3 has 14 residues. Germline CDR1 is SGHNT and CDR2 is YYREEE (reference sequence). Complete variable domain (other parts from reference TRBV5-4 and TRBJ1-1): ETGVTQSPTHLIKTRGQQVTLRCSSQSGHNTVSWYQQALGQGPQFIFQYYREEENGRGNFPPRFSGLQFPNYSSELNVNALELDDSALYLCASSFPGQEAEAFFGQGTRLTVV.

V usage is TRBV2 and J usage is TRBJ1-3, with D hard to call. From germline, CDR1 is SNHLY and CDR2 FYNNEI. This CDR3 region has 13 residues. Trimming left V 6 bases short and J 1 base short, with 7 bases between. The CDR3 nucleotides are TGTGCCAGCAGGGGAGATTCTGGAAACACCATATATTTT. Its protein is CASRGDSGNTIYF.

V usage is TRBV9 and J usage is TRBJ2-2, with 9 bases matching TRBD2. From germline, CDR1 is SGDLS and CDR2 YYNGEE. Losses at the gene ends were 2 bases for V and 0 bases for J; bases not matched to a gene: 5. CDR3 length: 17 amino acids. CDR3 nucleotides: TGTGCCAGCAGCGTCTCCCCTAGCGGGGCGAACACCGGGGAGCTGTTTTTT. This gives the protein CASSVSPSGANTGELFF.

The genes are TRBV29-1 and TRBJ2-3, with TRBD1 as a possible D gene (5 bases). Germline CDR1 SQVTM, CDR2 ANQGSEA. V lost 4 bases to trimming and J lost 0 bases, with 8 bases between them. This CDR3 is 13 amino acids long. The CDR3 loop reads CSVGRDSTDTQYF. The CDR3 DNA reads as TGCAGCGTTGGCAGGGATAGCACAGATACGCAGTATTTT.

This clone has a handful of counts. CDR3 loop: CASRVLAVGYNEQFF. The CDR3 nucleotides are TGTGCCAGCAGAGTACTAGCCGTAGGCTACAATGAGCAGTTCTTC. This chain joins TRBV4-2 and TRBJ2-1, with D possibly being TRBD2 (6 bases). The CDR3 runs to 15 residues. The V end was cut by 6 bases, the J end by 3 bases, with 15 bases between. The germline CDR1 and CDR2 sequences are LGHNA and YNFKEQ.